A selection of T cell receptor beta chains follows, all from one sample in a study of T cells in Graves' hyperthyroidism and ophthalmopathy. TCRdb analysed the multiplex PCR reads with MiXCR anew, one entry per CDR3 protein. The data show around 340,000 distinct CDR3 sequences, approximately 15% seen once. Specimen: blood. The source of these receptors is a woman under 40 with Graves' hyperthyroidism. CDR3s include the opening cysteine and the closing phenylalanine or tryptophan. The order of the fields is D gene, V gene, J gene, clone size, CDR3 DNA, CDR3 protein. The D gene is left open where the match is weak. The size field is filled for only some rows; it gives once, few, many or a size class.

D gene: TRBD1; V gene: TRBV9; J gene: TRBJ2-2; clone size: .; CDR3 DNA: TGTGCCAGCAGCGAGGCCGGGACAGGGCTTGCCGGGGAGCTGTTTTTT; CDR3 protein: CASSEAGTGLAGELFF
D gene: .; V gene: TRBV27; J gene: TRBJ2-2; clone size: .; CDR3 DNA: TGTGCCAGCAGACGGGAGTCCGGGGAGCTGTTTTTT; CDR3 protein: CASRRESGELFF
D gene: .; V gene: TRBV20-1; J gene: TRBJ1-4; clone size: many; CDR3 DNA: TGCAGTGCTAGAGATCCGGCTGGGAAAGGCGAAAAACTGTTTTTT; CDR3 protein: CSARDPAGKGEKLFF
D gene: .; V gene: TRBV2; J gene: TRBJ2-1; clone size: many; CDR3 DNA: TGTGCCAGCAACCTAGGGGTTACGCAGTTCTTC; CDR3 protein: CASNLGVTQFF
D gene: .; V gene: TRBV28; J gene: TRBJ2-7; clone size: many; CDR3 DNA: TGTGCCAGCAGTTACCCTTTCAACGAGCAGTACTTC; CDR3 protein: CASSYPFNEQYF
D gene: .; V gene: TRBV24-1; J gene: TRBJ2-5; clone size: .; CDR3 DNA: TGTGCCACCAGTCAGGGGCCCCGTGAGACCCAGTACTTC; CDR3 protein: CATSQGPRETQYF
D gene: .; V gene: TRBV7-6; J gene: TRBJ2-1; clone size: .; CDR3 DNA: TGTGCCAGCAGCTTAAGCCTAGTTCATGAGCAGTTCTTC; CDR3 protein: CASSLSLVHEQFF
D gene: .; V gene: TRBV11-2; J gene: TRBJ2-5; clone size: .; CDR3 DNA: TGTGCCAGCAGCTTGAGCCCCCCAGGTCCCCAGTACTTC; CDR3 protein: CASSLSPPGPQYF
D gene: .; V gene: TRBV19; J gene: TRBJ2-2; clone size: few; CDR3 DNA: TGTGCCAGTACCGTGACACCGAATGTCGCCGGGGAGCTGTTTTTT; CDR3 protein: CASTVTPNVAGELFF
D gene: TRBD1; V gene: TRBV28; J gene: TRBJ2-7; clone size: many; CDR3 DNA: TGTGCCAGCAGACTCCGGGACAGGACCTACGAGCAGTACTTC; CDR3 protein: CASRLRDRTYEQYF
D gene: TRBD2; V gene: TRBV4-2; J gene: TRBJ2-5; clone size: few; CDR3 DNA: TGTGCCAGCAGCCAACGACTAGCGGGAGAGGGGAGCTATGAGACCCAGTACTTC; CDR3 protein: CASSQRLAGEGSYETQYF
D gene: .; V gene: TRBV6-1; J gene: TRBJ2-1; clone size: few; CDR3 DNA: TGTGCCAGCACTGGCCCGGGGGCTGAGCAGTTCTTC; CDR3 protein: CASTGPGAEQFF